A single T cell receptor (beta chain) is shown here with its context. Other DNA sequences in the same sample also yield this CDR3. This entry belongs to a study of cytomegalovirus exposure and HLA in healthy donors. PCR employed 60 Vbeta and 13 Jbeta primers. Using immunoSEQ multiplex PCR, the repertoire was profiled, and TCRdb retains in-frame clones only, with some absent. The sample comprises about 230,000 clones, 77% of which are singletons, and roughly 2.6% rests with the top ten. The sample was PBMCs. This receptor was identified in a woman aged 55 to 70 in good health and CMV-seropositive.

CDR3 amino acids: CASSFGGLGYTF. Here the CDR3 DNA reads TGTGCCAGCAGTTTCGGGGGTTTGGGCTACACCTTC. V gene TRBV28 combines with J gene TRBJ1-2; D perhaps matches TRBD1 (5 bases). CDR1 and CDR2 from the germline V gene are MDHEN and SYDVKM. The V gene lost 3 bases and the J gene lost 8 bases, with 10 bases spanning the gap. CDR3 length: 12 residues.